This T cell receptor (beta chain) was captured in a study of blood T cell repertoires in COVID-19. Study details: The samples span acute and convalescent COVID-19 from the United States, Italy and Spain.

CDR3 length: 15 residues. Germline V gene sequence: CDR1 MGHRA, CDR2 YSYEKL. V dropped 3 bases and J dropped 3; count of bases not matched to a gene: 3. In the original workflow: Estimation of nucleated cell counts was performed using reference gene primer amplification. Sequenced by immunoSEQ multiplex PCR; TCRdb stores in-frame clones only, minus some. That table is the source of V, J and clone size, and D and trimming were worked out from the DNA. The sample consists of about 74,000 clones, 84% of them appearing once. The origin of this receptor is a human donor in a cohort sampled during active COVID-19. The material sequenced was peripheral blood. The chain employs TRBV4-1 and TRBJ1-4; the match to TRBD1 covers 8 bases. Here the CDR3 reads CASSQGQASNEKLFF. The CDR3 DNA sequence: TGCGCCAGCAGCCAGGGACAGGCCTCTAATGAAAAACTGTTTTTT.